The 14 T cell receptor beta chains listed next were all sequenced from one sample in a study of human T cells and chemical hapten exposure. Time point indicated: patch test 2, 6 weeks after DPC sensitization. Noted treatment: therapeutic diphenylcyclopropenone sensitization with weekly scalp DPC. TCRdb reanalysed the RACE reads using MiXCR and keeps one entry per CDR3 protein. Here the sample spans approximately 89,000 distinct CDR3 sequences, roughly a tenth being singletons. This specimen was whole blood, taken in connection with sensitization to the hapten diphenylcyclopropenone (DPC). The receptors here all came from a woman younger than 45 with alopecia areata. Some clones in this sample may be carry-over from other donors' samples.

This clonotype occurred many times. The chain uses TRBV28 and TRBJ1-2; D unresolved. This CDR3 is built from 11 residues. CDR1 MDHEN and CDR2 SYDVKM come from the germline V gene. V dropped 2 bases and J dropped 4 bases, with 2 bases sitting between them. The CDR3 DNA sequence: TGTGCCAGCAGTTTAAGCTATGGCTACACCTTC. It yields the protein CASSLSYGYTF.

The chain employs TRBV28 and TRBJ2-3, with D possibly matching TRBD1 (5 bases). The CDR3 extends over 13 amino acids. Germline V CDR1 and CDR2: MDHEN, SYDVKM. V lost 1 base, J lost 8 bases, and 10 bases lay in between. As DNA, the CDR3 is TGTGCCAGCAGTTTATTCGGCAGGGCTACGCAGTATTTT. The encoded protein is CASSLFGRATQYF.

This chain's CDR3 is CASSPSQGSGTRQYF. The CDR3 DNA reads as TGTGCCAGCAGCCCCTCCCAAGGGTCGGGGACTAGGCAGTATTTT. This chain uses TRBV3-1 with TRBJ2-3; 8 bases map to TRBD2. Germline CDR1 LGHDT, CDR2 YNNKEL (reference sequence). Unmatched junction bases numbered 14, after V lost 4 bases and J lost 11 bases. The CDR3 runs 15 residues.

V and J are TRBV10-3 and TRBJ1-1; TRBD1 might be the D (5 bases). The CDR3 loop spans 14 amino acids. The germline V gene encodes CDR1 ENHRY and CDR2 SYGVKD. Deletions cut 6 bases from V and 1 base from J, with 12 bases between. CDR3 in amino acids: CAISGTAQNTEAFF. In DNA form, the CDR3 reads TGTGCCATCAGCGGGACGGCGCAGAACACTGAAGCTTTCTTT.

The chain couples TRBV9 to TRBJ2-7; D uncertain. In germline, CDR1 is SGDLS, CDR2 YYNGEE. Trimming removed 2 bases at V and 0 bases at J, with 12 bases between. The CDR3 sequence is 15 residues long. The CDR3 region is CASSVGEQISYEQYF. The CDR3 region has the DNA TGTGCCAGCAGCGTTGGGGAACAGATCTCCTACGAGCAGTACTTC.

The chain links TRBV2 to TRBJ2-3; D not certain. Between the trimmed V and J ends, which lost 3 bases and 2 bases, there was a span of 9 bases. CDR1 and CDR2 (germline): SNHLY, FYNNEI. The CDR3 is made up of 14 amino acids. The CDR3 loop reads CASSDIGDTDTQYF. The CDR3 nucleotides read TGTGCCAGCAGTGATATTGGAGACACAGATACGCAGTATTTT.

The rearrangement uses TRBV6-5 and TRBJ1-4; tentatively, D is TRBD1 (5 bases). The CDR3 consists of 20 residues. V lost 0 bases, J lost 0 bases, and 20 bases lay in between. The V gene's germline CDR1 is MNHEY and CDR2 SVGAGI. In DNA form, the CDR3 reads TGTGCCAGCAGTTACTCATTCCCGGGGCAGAAACCTCCAACTAATGAAAAACTGTTTTTT. Translated, it gives CASSYSFPGQKPPTNEKLFF.

This clonotype turned up a few times. The J gene is TRBJ2-7, the V gene TRBV28; D is perhaps TRBD1 (5 bases). This CDR3 has 14 amino acids. Germline assignment: CDR1 MDHEN and CDR2 SYDVKM. V shed 2 bases and J shed 4 bases, with 12 bases lying between them. In nucleotides, the CDR3 is TGTGCCAGCAGTTTACCCGCGAAGGGGTACGAGCAGTACTTC. Residues: CASSLPAKGYEQYF.

Only a few counts were recorded for this clonotype. This rearrangement joins TRBV5-4 to TRBJ2-7; 8 nucleotides line up with TRBD1. The CDR3 has 13 residues. CDR1 is SGHNT, CDR2 YYREEE, per germline (reference sequence). Losses at the gene ends were 1 base for V and 7 bases for J; bases not matched to a gene: 4. The CDR3 DNA reads as TGTGCCAGCAGCTTGAGGACAGGGATTGAGCAGTACTTC. Translated, it gives CASSLRTGIEQYF.

The rearrangement joins TRBV2 to TRBJ1-3, with D possibly matching TRBD1 (5 bases). V shed 2 bases and J shed 5 bases, with 10 bases lying between them. The CDR3 covers 14 residues. Germline V gene sequence: CDR1 SNHLY, CDR2 FYNNEI. CDR3 residues: CASSEQGGRNTIYF. The CDR3 bases are TGTGCCAGCAGTGAACAGGGAGGCCGAAACACCATATATTTT.

This chain joins TRBV28 and TRBJ1-1, with D unclear. Between the trimmed V and J ends, which lost 3 bases and 4 bases, there was a span of 9 bases. This CDR3 has 13 amino acids. Germline lookup yields CDR1 MDHEN and CDR2 SYDVKM. The DNA for the CDR3 is TGTGCCAGCAGTTTCATCGGTGGCACTGAAGCTTTCTTT. It codes for CASSFIGGTEAFF.

There are many counts of this clonotype. The gene calls are TRBV6-5 and TRBJ2-3, with D unresolved. Trimming left V 4 bases short and J 0 bases short, with 5 bases between. The CDR3 covers 13 residues. Germline values: CDR1 MNHEY, CDR2 SVGAGI. CDR3 nucleotide sequence: TGTGCCAGCAGTTCGACTAGCACAGATACGCAGTATTTT. As protein: CASSSTSTDTQYF.

This clonotype was picked up many times. The V gene is TRBV28, the J gene TRBJ2-6; 12 bases match TRBD1. CDR1 and CDR2 (germline): MDHEN, SYDVKM. The trim removed 5 bases at V and 2 bases at J, leaving 10 bases unmatched. This CDR3 spans 19 amino acids. The CDR3, as DNA: TGTGCCAGCAGTGCACTCCCGGGACAGGGGGCGCCTGGGGCCAACGTCCTGACTTTC. It specifies CASSALPGQGAPGANVLTF.

This clonotype has a handful of counts. V gene TRBV2 combines with J gene TRBJ1-6; D uncertain. Germline-derived CDR1 and CDR2 are SNHLY and FYNNEI. The CDR3 sequence is 14 residues long. Trimming stripped 3 bases from V and 6 bases from J, with 9 bases between. The CDR3 region is CASSEMTGNSPLHF. Written as DNA, the CDR3 is TGTGCCAGCAGTGAGATGACGGGTAATTCACCCCTCCACTTT.